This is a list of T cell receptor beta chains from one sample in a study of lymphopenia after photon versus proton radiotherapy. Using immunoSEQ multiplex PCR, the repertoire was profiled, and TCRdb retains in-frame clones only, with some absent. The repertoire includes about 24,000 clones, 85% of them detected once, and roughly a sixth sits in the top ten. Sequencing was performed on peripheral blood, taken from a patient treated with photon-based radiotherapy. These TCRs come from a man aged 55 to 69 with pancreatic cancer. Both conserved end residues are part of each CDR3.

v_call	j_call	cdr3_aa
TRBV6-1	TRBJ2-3	CASSDQLGTGSPDTQYF
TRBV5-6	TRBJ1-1	CASSLLRNTEAFF
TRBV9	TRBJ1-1	CASSVEAGSYMNTEAFF
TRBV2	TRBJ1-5	CASSGQGRDQPQHF
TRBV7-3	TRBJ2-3	CASSQLAGGSTDTQYF
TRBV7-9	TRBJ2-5	CASSSWGRIQETQYF
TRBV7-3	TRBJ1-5	CASSPNYSNQPQHF
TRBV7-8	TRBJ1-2	CASSLEQGLGYTF
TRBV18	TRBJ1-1	CASSPRGVGTEAFF
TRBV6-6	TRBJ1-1	CASSKQENTEAFF
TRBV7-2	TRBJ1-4	CASSRTFNNEKLFF
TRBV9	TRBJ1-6	CASSAGQFMGHSPLHF
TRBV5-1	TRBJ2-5	CASSLGTSGWQETQYF
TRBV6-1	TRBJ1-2	CASSETQQALGYGYTF
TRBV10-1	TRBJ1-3	CASSEGRGDSGNTIYF
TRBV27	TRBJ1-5	CASSLEVGQPQHF
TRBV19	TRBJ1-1	CASSRGNTEAFF
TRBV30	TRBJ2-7	CAWSRTGNSYEQYF
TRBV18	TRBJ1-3	CASSPENGDTIYF
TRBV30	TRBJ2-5	CAWSVFGEETQYF
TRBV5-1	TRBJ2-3	CASSLGGTRGDTQYF
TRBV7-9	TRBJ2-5	CASSARYGETQYF
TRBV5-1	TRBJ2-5	CASSLGDFQETQYF
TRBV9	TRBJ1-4	CASSVHGEKLFF
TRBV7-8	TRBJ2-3	CASSLAQGASTDTQYF
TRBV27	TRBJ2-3	CASSLSVGASTDTQYF
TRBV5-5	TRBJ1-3	CASSLVPGNTIYF